This T cell receptor beta chain came from a study of cytomegalovirus exposure and HLA in healthy donors. Study results and caveats: Overall, roughly 170 TCR beta chains were annotated as cytomegalovirus-associated.

Some clones are missing from TCRdb's copy, which holds only in-frame ones; the method was immunoSEQ multiplex PCR. The sample shows around 98,000 clones, about 90% of them seen only once. Comments on this clone: The antigen is not known.

CDR3 length: 14 residues. Losses at the gene ends were 4 bases for V and 3 bases for J; bases not matched to a gene: 5. Germline loops: CDR1 MNHEY, CDR2 SVGAGI. Sample: PBMCs. The chain combines TRBV6-5 with TRBJ2-7, with 8 bases lining up with TRBD1. This TCR derives from a man aged 18 to 30 in good health and CMV-seropositive. This chain's CDR3 is CASSSQGAYYEQYF. CDR3 DNA sequence: TGTGCCAGCAGTTCTCAGGGGGCCTACTACGAGCAGTACTTC.